The 17 T cell receptor beta chains reported below all come from one sample, sequenced in a study of control samples from healthy donors and cancer patients. TCRdb's copy holds only in-frame clones and misses some; the assay was immunoSEQ multiplex PCR. The sample shows about 120,000 clones, approximately 89% of them seen only once. Sequencing was carried out using blood. The origin of the receptors is a man aged 40-49 years in good health.

The genes are TRBV5-1 and TRBJ1-6; TRBD1 matches at 7 bases. Germline CDR1 SGHRS, CDR2 YFSETQ. CDR3 length: 14 amino acids. With 4 bases clipped from V and 6 bases from J, the junction kept 4 bases outside the gene matches. The CDR3 region is CASSATGVNSPLHF. The CDR3 DNA sequence: TGCGCCAGCAGCGCAACAGGGGTTAATTCACCCCTCCACTTT. Using reference TRBV5-1 and TRBJ1-6 for the parts outside the CDR3, the full variable domain is KAGVTQTPRYLIKTRGQQVTLSCSPISGHRSVSWYQQTPGQGLQFLFEYFSETQRNKGNFPGRFSGRQFSNSRSEMNVSTLELGDSALYLCASSATGVNSPLHFGNGTRLTVT.

The rearrangement joins TRBV18 to TRBJ1-4; possible D gene TRBD1, 6 bases. Looked up from germline, CDR1 is KGHSH and CDR2 is LQKENI. V shed 3 bases and J shed 4 bases, with 12 bases lying between them. CDR3 length equals 15 residues. The CDR3 DNA sequence: TGTGCCAGCTCACCCAGACAGGAGAATAATGAAAAACTGTTTTTT. Amino acid sequence: CASSPRQENNEKLFF. Looking up the rest from reference TRBV18 and TRBJ1-4 gives the full variable domain: NAGVMQNPRHLVRRRGQEARLRCSPMKGHSHVYWYRQLPEEGLKFMVYLQKENIIDESGMPKERFSAEFPKEGPSILRIQQVVRGDSAAYFCASSPRQENNEKLFFGSGTQLSVL.

The gene calls are TRBV6-1 and TRBJ1-1; no firm D call. V shed 1 base and J shed 10 bases, with 13 bases lying between them. Germline values: CDR1 MNHNS, CDR2 SASEGT. The CDR3 totals 13 residues. In DNA form, the CDR3 reads TGTGCCAGCAGTGAAGGTCCGGGCCAACGAGCTTTCTTT. As protein: CASSEGPGQRAFF.

The chain has TRBV30 and TRBJ1-6; TRBD1 matches at 9 bases. Germline V gene sequence: CDR1 GTSNPN, CDR2 SVGIG (reference sequence). The CDR3 sequence is 13 residues long. The V segment lost 4 bases and the J segment 10 bases; nucleotides outside the gene matches: 5. This CDR3 is CAWNRGLGSPLHF. The CDR3 coding sequence is TGTGCCTGGAACAGGGGGCTCGGGTCACCCCTCCACTTT.

The rearrangement uses TRBV7-3 and TRBJ1-2; 11 bases are a match to TRBD1. The germline gives CDR1 SGHTA, CDR2 FQGTGA. After removal of 5 bases from V and 4 bases from J, the junction contained 3 bases not matched to a gene. The CDR3 length is 14 residues. The CDR3 sequence is CASSPGTGGYGYTF. CDR3 DNA: TGTGCCAGCAGCCCGGGGACAGGGGGCTATGGCTACACCTTC.

The table lists this clone with a few counts. The rearrangement joins TRBV19 to TRBJ1-5, with 7 positions matching TRBD1. Unmatched junction bases numbered 10, after V lost 5 bases and J lost 3 bases. The CDR3 is 16 amino acids. Germline CDR1 is LNHDA and CDR2 is SQIVND (reference sequence). CDR3 DNA: TGTGCCAGTAGTCCCGAAAGGACAGGCTCCAATCAGCCCCAGCATTTT. It yields the protein CASSPERTGSNQPQHF.

This chain connects TRBV11-2 to TRBJ1-4; D gene ambiguous. Trimming left V 0 bases short and J 8 bases short, with 4 bases between. This CDR3 region has 12 residues. Germline loops: CDR1 SGHAT, CDR2 FQNNGV. This chain's CDR3 is CASSLDREKLFF. The DNA of the CDR3 is TGTGCCAGCAGCTTAGACAGAGAAAAACTGTTTTTT.

The chain is built from TRBV7-2 and TRBJ2-3; no clear D. V lost 4 bases, J lost 3 bases, and 11 bases lay in between. The CDR3 length is 14 residues. The germline V gene has CDR1 SGHTA and CDR2 FQGNSA. In nucleotides, the CDR3 is TGTGCCAGCAGCTCCCGGGCGGTTACAGATACGCAGTATTTT. Encoded protein: CASSSRAVTDTQYF.

The CDR3 nucleotides read TGCGCCAGCAGCTTCGGGACAGGGAACACTGAAGCTTTCTTT. Protein product: CASSFGTGNTEAFF. The chain links TRBV5-1 to TRBJ1-1; 8 nucleotides match TRBD1. The CDR3 extends over 14 amino acids. Germline values: CDR1 SGHRS, CDR2 YFSETQ. Unmatched junction bases numbered 1, after V lost 2 bases and J lost 1 base.

In this sample, this clone turned up a few times. The chain recombines TRBV14 with TRBJ1-5; D is perhaps TRBD1 (6 bases). Germline V gene sequence: CDR1 SGHDN, CDR2 FVKESK. The CDR3 consists of 16 residues. Between the trimmed V and J ends, which lost 0 bases and 0 bases, there was a span of 9 bases. CDR3 in amino acids: CASSQDQGGSNQPQHF. The CDR3 coding sequence is TGTGCCAGCAGCCAAGATCAAGGGGGTAGCAATCAGCCCCAGCATTTT.

This chain links TRBV6-5 with TRBJ1-4; 7 nucleotides match TRBD1. V was clipped by 0 bases and J by 5 bases; unmatched bases: 3. The CDR3 runs to 15 residues. Germline V lookup: CDR1 MNHEY, CDR2 SVGAGI. CDR3 in DNA: TGTGCCAGCAGTTACTCGAACAGGGGAAATGAAAAACTGTTTTTT. This codes for CASSYSNRGNEKLFF.

The chain links TRBV6-5 to TRBJ1-1; D not certain. The CDR3 length is 12 residues. Trimming removed 5 bases from V and 0 bases from J, with 4 bases in between. From germline, CDR1 is MNHEY and CDR2 SVGAGI. The CDR3 coding sequence is TGTGCCAGCAGTATCTTGAACACTGAAGCTTTCTTT. Amino acid sequence: CASSILNTEAFF.

The rearrangement uses TRBV12-5 and TRBJ2-1, with TRBD2 identical over 10 bases. The germline gives CDR1 LGHNT, CDR2 FRNRAP. The CDR3 runs 16 residues. Trimming cost V 2 bases and J 3 bases; bases outside gene matches: 4. The CDR3 nucleotides are TGTGCTAGTGGTTTGTCGCTAGCGGGGGTCTACAATGAGCAGTTCTTC. Translated, it gives CASGLSLAGVYNEQFF.

V is TRBV3-1 (or the pseudogene TRBV3-2) and J is TRBJ2-7; maybe TRBD1 (5 bases). The CDR3 is 13 residues long. V lost 4 bases, J lost 3 bases, and 10 bases lay in between. Per germline, CDR1 LGHDT and CDR2 YNNKEL (reference sequence). The CDR3 spells CASSRDSHYEQYF. CDR3 in DNA: TGTGCCAGCAGCCGAGACAGTCACTACGAGCAGTACTTC.

The genes are TRBV7-2 and TRBJ2-1; TRBD1 is a possible D gene (6 bases). The germline gives CDR1 SGHTA, CDR2 FQGNSA. Trimming pared 1 base from V and 9 bases from J, leaving 16 bases between. The CDR3 loop spans 15 amino acids. CDR3 amino acids: CASSLVAGATGEQFF. In DNA form, the CDR3 reads TGTGCCAGCAGCTTAGTCGCAGGGGCCACGGGTGAGCAGTTCTTC.

V is TRBV6-5 and J is TRBJ1-4; 7 bases fit TRBD1. The CDR3 length is 16 residues. With 2 bases clipped from V and 0 bases from J, the junction kept 3 bases outside the gene matches. Germline CDR1 MNHEY, CDR2 SVGAGI. CDR3 nucleotide sequence: TGTGCCAGCAGTTACGGACAGGAAACAACTAATGAAAAACTGTTTTTT. Protein sequence: CASSYGQETTNEKLFF.

The gene calls are TRBV5-4 and TRBJ2-7; 10 bases are a match to TRBD2. Germline trimming cut 0 bases from V and 0 bases from J; bases unmatched to any gene: 6. CDR3 size: 17 residues. CDR1 is SGHNT and CDR2 is YYREEE in the germline V gene (reference sequence). The CDR3 nucleotides are TGTGCCAGCAGCTTGGCGGGTAGCGGGGGGTCCTCCTACGAGCAGTACTTC. Translating it yields CASSLAGSGGSSYEQYF. Full variable domain (missing parts from reference TRBV5-4 and TRBJ2-7): ETGVTQSPTHLIKTRGQQVTLRCSSQSGHNTVSWYQQALGQGPQFIFQYYREEENGRGNFPPRFSGLQFPNYSSELNVNALELDDSALYLCASSLAGSGGSSYEQYFGPGTRLTVT.